This T cell receptor (beta chain) was recovered during a study of tumor-infiltrating lymphocytes in primary liver carcinoma. Unsorted bulk tissue, about 19-30 mg of it, served as the source for co-extraction of RNA and DNA. Sampling was performed at five separate regions of each tumor. Constant-region priming of approximately 500 ng total RNA yielded TCR beta cDNA. ARM-PCR was slightly modified, and three nested multiplex PCR rounds with it gave rise to the TCR beta libraries. Primers for the first two PCR rounds were TRBV1-TRBV30 forward primers and a C-beta reverse primer (approximately 9 cycles per round). Each CDR3 protein gets one entry after TCRdb re-called the multiplex PCR reads with MiXCR. The sample has more than 45,000 distinct CDR3 sequences, about 68% seen once; the top ten hold around 30%. The CDR3 sequence is 16 residues long. About this clonotype itself: The junction shows a germline mismatch at one end, possibly a read error.

The genes are TRBV12-3 or TRBV12-4 and TRBJ2-2; D is uncertain. The sequenced sample consisted of liver tumor tissue from sampling region 3. Subset of the sample: tumor region T3, left-lateral pole. This sequence was found in a man between 40 and 49 years old with primary liver carcinoma and hepatitis B virus infection. CDR3 residues: CASRLAMLVKAGELFF. DNA of the CDR3: TGTGCCAGCAGGTTAGCCATGCTAGTTAAGGCCGGGGAGCTGTTTTTT.